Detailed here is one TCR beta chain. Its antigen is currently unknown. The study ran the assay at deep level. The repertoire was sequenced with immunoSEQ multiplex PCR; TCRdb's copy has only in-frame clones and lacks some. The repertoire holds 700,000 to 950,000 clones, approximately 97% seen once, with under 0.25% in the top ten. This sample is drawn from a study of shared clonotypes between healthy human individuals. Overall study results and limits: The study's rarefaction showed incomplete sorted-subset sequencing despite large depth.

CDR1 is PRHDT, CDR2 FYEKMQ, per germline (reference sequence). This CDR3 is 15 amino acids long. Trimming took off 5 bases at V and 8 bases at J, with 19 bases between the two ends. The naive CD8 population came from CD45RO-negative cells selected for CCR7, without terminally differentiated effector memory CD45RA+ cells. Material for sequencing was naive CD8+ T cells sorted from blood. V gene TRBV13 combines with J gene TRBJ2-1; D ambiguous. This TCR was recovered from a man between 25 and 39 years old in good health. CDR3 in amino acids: CASSTIGFRSHEQFF. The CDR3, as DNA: TGTGCCAGCAGCACCATAGGGTTCCGAAGCCATGAGCAGTTCTTC.